A single sample is the source of the 26 T cell receptor beta chains below, sequenced in a study of cytomegalovirus exposure and HLA in healthy donors. Vbeta (60) and Jbeta (13) primers were used in the PCR. Data came from immunoSEQ multiplex PCR; TCRdb stores just in-frame clones and leaves some out. This sample has around 68,000 clones; around 72% occur once, and the top ten carry almost 7.5%. Specimen: PBMCs. Every receptor here comes from a young woman in good health and CMV-seropositive.

This clone was recorded a few times. This chain's CDR3 is CASSGEISGNTIYF. The DNA of the CDR3 is TGTGCCAGCAGCGGAGAAATCTCTGGAAACACCATATATTTT. The chain joins TRBV7-2 to TRBJ1-3; D not resolved. Germline V gene data show CDR1 as SGHTA and CDR2 as FQGNSA. Trimming took off 5 bases at V and 0 bases at J, with 8 bases between the two ends. The CDR3 has 14 residues.

The V and J genes are TRBV5-8 and TRBJ1-2; TRBD1 agrees at 8 bases. CDR1 SGHTS and CDR2 YDEGEE come from the germline V gene. CDR3 size: 16 residues. The J segment lost 4 bases and the V segment lost 0 bases, leaving 8 bases of the junction unmatched. DNA of the CDR3: TGTGCCAGCAGCTTGGGGGACCGGGACAGGTTCTATGGCTACACCTTC. This sequence encodes CASSLGDRDRFYGYTF. The full variable domain, its missing parts supplied by reference TRBV5-8 and TRBJ1-2, is EAGVTQSPTHLIKTRGQQATLRCSPISGHTSVYWYQQALGLGLQFLLWYDEGEERNRGNFPPRFSGRQFPNYSSELNVNALELEDSALYLCASSLGDRDRFYGYTFGSGTRLTVV.

The chain is built from TRBV7-2 and TRBJ2-2, with D possibly matching TRBD2 (6 bases). V was trimmed by 6 bases and J by 0 bases, leaving 11 bases between them. CDR1 is SGHTA and CDR2 is FQGNSA in the germline V gene. This CDR3 is 15 amino acids long. As DNA, the CDR3 is TGTGCCAGCAGTCAAGCGGGTCCGAACACCGGGGAGCTGTTTTTT. Translation: CASSQAGPNTGELFF.

The chain employs TRBV7-2 and TRBJ2-7; possible D gene TRBD1, 5 bases. V lost 1 base and J lost 3, with 10 bases in between. Germline V lookup: CDR1 SGHTA, CDR2 FQGNSA. This CDR3 comprises 14 residues. The CDR3 sequence: CASSLGPQGYEQYF. The DNA of the CDR3 is TGTGCCAGCAGCTTAGGGCCTCAGGGCTACGAGCAGTACTTC.

The rearrangement uses TRBV5-4 and TRBJ2-6; 9 bases are shared with TRBD1. The CDR3 has 17 amino acids. Germline values: CDR1 SGHNT, CDR2 YYREEE (reference sequence). V shed 4 bases and J 2 bases; nucleotides not matched to a gene: 7. CDR3 sequence (DNA): TGTGCCAGCAGCCCCGGGACAGGGCGGACTGGGGCCAACGTCCTGACTTTC. It encodes CASSPGTGRTGANVLTF.

This clone was detected once. Compared with germline, one end of the junction differs, possibly owing to a read error. The rearrangement joins TRBV7-9 to TRBJ1-1; D call uncertain. The CDR3 loop spans 12 amino acids. The V gene's germline CDR1 is SEHNR and CDR2 FQNEAQ (reference sequence). CDR3 sequence reads: CSSTTSNTEAFF. The CDR3 DNA is TGTTCCAGCACTACGAGTAACACTGAAGCTTTCTTT.

The chain is built from TRBV4-1 and TRBJ1-1; maybe TRBD1 (6 bases). There are 16 residues in the CDR3. The germline V and J ends were trimmed by 3 bases and 5 bases, with 19 bases remaining between them. Germline loops: CDR1 MGHRA, CDR2 YSYEKL. CDR3 in amino acids: CASSQLWDKVVTEAFF. In nucleotides, the CDR3 is TGCGCCAGCAGCCAGTTATGGGACAAGGTGGTTACTGAAGCTTTCTTT.

The chain recombines TRBV28 with TRBJ2-7; 13 nucleotides align to TRBD2. The trim removed 3 bases at V and 0 bases at J, leaving 8 bases unmatched. CDR1 and CDR2 from the germline V gene are MDHEN and SYDVKM. The CDR3 sequence is 18 residues long. The CDR3 nucleotides read TGTGCCAGCAGTTTCACAGCTCGGACTAGCGGGGGCTCCTACGAGCAGTACTTC. It codes for CASSFTARTSGGSYEQYF.

The table lists this clone with a count of one. The genes are TRBV5-6 and TRBJ2-7, with 8 bases identical to TRBD2. The J segment lost 3 bases and the V segment lost 3 bases, leaving 14 bases of the junction unmatched. The CDR3 is made up of 17 amino acids. CDR1 and CDR2 from the germline V gene are SGHDT and YYEEEE. CDR3 region: CASSWRFTSGILYEQYF. For the CDR3, the DNA is TGTGCCAGCAGCTGGCGCTTTACTAGCGGAATACTCTACGAGCAGTACTTC.

The rearrangement uses TRBV29-1 and TRBJ2-7; perhaps TRBD2 as D (6 bases). The CDR3 runs 12 residues. V dropped 3 bases and J dropped 4 bases, with 10 bases sitting between them. Per the germline V gene, CDR1 is SQVTM and CDR2 is ANQGSEA. The DNA for the CDR3 is TGCAGCGTTGATGTGGCGGGGTACGAGCAGTACTTC. Its protein product is CSVDVAGYEQYF.

The rearrangement joins TRBV25-1 to TRBJ2-1, with D maybe TRBD1 (7 bases). From germline, CDR1 is MGHDK and CDR2 SYGVNS. Trimming shortened V by 3 bases and J by 14 bases, and 11 bases separated the two germline ends. The CDR3 runs to 11 residues. CDR3: CASSDGRGEFF. In DNA form, the CDR3 reads TGTGCCAGCAGTGACGGCAGGGGGGAGTTCTTC.

The CDR3 spells CASSTARTVQETQYF. The CDR3 bases are TGTGCCAGCAGCACGGCCAGGACAGTTCAAGAGACCCAGTACTTC. The chain links TRBV5-4 to TRBJ2-5; maybe TRBD1 (6 bases). This CDR3 is 15 amino acids long. CDR1 and CDR2 from the germline V gene are SGHNT and YYREEE (reference sequence). V dropped 4 bases and J dropped 2 bases, with 15 bases sitting between them. Supplemented by reference TRBV5-4 and TRBJ2-5, the full variable domain reads ETGVTQSPTHLIKTRGQQVTLRCSSQSGHNTVSWYQQALGQGPQFIFQYYREEENGRGNFPPRFSGLQFPNYSSELNVNALELDDSALYLCASSTARTVQETQYFGPGTRLLVL.

The sample holds one count of this clone. The chain employs TRBV28 and TRBJ2-1; the D gene is possibly TRBD1 (6 bases). V was clipped by 4 bases and J by 8 bases, with 15 bases between them. Looked up from germline, CDR1 is MDHEN and CDR2 is SYDVKM. CDR3 length: 14 residues. The CDR3 nucleotides are TGTGCCAGCAGTTCACAGGGCAGAAGGGATGAGCAGTTCTTC. The encoded protein is CASSSQGRRDEQFF.

In its sample, this clone was seen a few times. CDR3 in DNA: TGTGCCAGCAGCCAAGATCTAGGACAGGGAGGGTACGAGCAGTACTTC. It yields the protein CASSQDLGQGGYEQYF. This chain uses TRBV4-2 with TRBJ2-7, with a tentative D call TRBD1 (8 bases). The CDR3 has 16 amino acids. The V gene's germline CDR1 is LGHNA and CDR2 YNFKEQ. V lost 0 bases to trimming and J lost 4 bases, with 16 bases between them.

The rearrangement uses TRBV4-1 and TRBJ1-2; no clear D. Trimming took off 2 bases at V and 4 bases at J, with 14 bases between the two ends. Germline assignment: CDR1 MGHRA and CDR2 YSYEKL. This CDR3 comprises 15 residues. The CDR3 loop reads CASSQSPTTPYGYTF. Here the CDR3 DNA reads TGCGCCAGCAGCCAATCACCTACCACCCCCTATGGCTACACCTTC.

The CDR3 region is CASTGHSYNSPLHF. CDR3 sequence (DNA): TGTGCCTCGACAGGGCATTCCTATAATTCACCCCTCCACTTT. The rearrangement uses TRBV30 and TRBJ1-6; 7 bases match TRBD1. Germline assignment: CDR1 GTSNPN and CDR2 SVGIG (reference sequence). This CDR3 has 14 amino acids. V lost 7 bases, J lost 1 base, and 4 bases stayed unmatched. Filled out from reference TRBV30 and TRBJ1-6, the complete variable domain reads SQTIHQWPATLVQPVGSPLSLECTVEGTSNPNLYWYRQAAGRGLQLLFYSVGIGQISSEVPQNLSASRPQDRQFILSSKKLLLSDSGFYLCASTGHSYNSPLHFGNGTRLTVT.

This clone was seen a handful of times. The V call is TRBV4-2, the J call TRBJ2-1, with D perhaps TRBD2 (5 bases). The CDR3 runs 14 residues. CDR1 is LGHNA and CDR2 is YNFKEQ in the germline V gene. V lost 1 base and J lost 9, with 13 bases in between. The CDR3 reads CASSQAVGVGEQFF. The CDR3 DNA sequence: TGTGCCAGCAGCCAAGCGGTCGGGGTGGGTGAGCAGTTCTTC.

The chain combines TRBV10-3 with TRBJ2-1, with 7 bases aligning to TRBD1. Looked up from germline, CDR1 is ENHRY and CDR2 is SYGVKD. The length of the CDR3 is 14 residues. V lost 2 bases and J lost 7; bases outside the gene matches: 5. The CDR3 nucleotides read TGTGCCATCAGTGAGCCGACAGGGCCGAATGAGCAGTTCTTC. Its translation: CAISEPTGPNEQFF.

The chain employs TRBV6-5 and TRBJ2-1, with D perhaps TRBD1 (6 bases). Trimming shortened V by 5 bases and J by 15 bases, and 20 bases separated the two germline ends. Germline V CDR1 and CDR2: MNHEY, SVGAGI. The CDR3 extends over 13 amino acids. CDR3 DNA: TGTGCCAGCAGTAGCAAGACAGGAAGTCTCTCGTTCTTC. This encodes CASSSKTGSLSFF.

The CDR3 is CASSSSGRGTDTQYF. CDR3 nucleotide sequence: TGTGCCAGCAGCTCTAGCGGGAGGGGGACAGATACGCAGTATTTT. The V call is TRBV11-2, the J call TRBJ2-3, with 12 bases matching TRBD2. Germline CDR1 is SGHAT and CDR2 is FQNNGV. CDR3 size: 15 residues. The V and J ends lost 4 bases and 3 bases, in that order; junction bases with no gene match: 2. The entire variable domain, with the rest obtained from reference TRBV11-2 and TRBJ2-3, is as follows: EAGVAQSPRYKIIEKRQSVAFWCNPISGHATLYWYQQILGQGPKLLIQFQNNGVVDDSQLPKDRFSAERLKGVDSTLKIQPAKLEDSAVYLCASSSSGRGTDTQYFGPGTRLTVL.

There are a few counts of this clone. The V gene is TRBV5-1, the J gene TRBJ1-4; tentatively, D is TRBD1 (6 bases). The length of the CDR3 is 13 residues. Germline V gives CDR1 SGHRS, CDR2 YFSETQ. Trimming stripped 0 bases from V and 8 bases from J, with 8 bases between. CDR3 DNA: TGCGCCAGCAGCTTGGTCGACAGGGAAAAACTGTTTTTT. This sequence encodes CASSLVDREKLFF.

The rearrangement links TRBV10-1 to TRBJ2-5, with 8 bases fitting TRBD2. The DNA end favors TRBJ2-7, so the J call may be wrong. Germline CDR1 reads WNHNN; CDR2 reads SYGVQD (reference sequence). CDR3 length: 15 amino acids. CDR3 bases: TGCGCCAGCAGCTCTAGCGGGTCGATGATCTACGAGCAGTACTTC. Amino acid sequence: CASSSSGSMIYEQYF.

The V call is TRBV28, the J call TRBJ1-4; D is unresolved. Trimming pared 1 base from V and 0 bases from J, leaving 6 bases between. The CDR3 is made up of 15 amino acids. CDR1 and CDR2 from the germline V gene are MDHEN and SYDVKM. CDR3 sequence: CASSLFLATNEKLFF. The CDR3 DNA reads as TGTGCCAGCAGTTTATTTCTTGCAACTAATGAAAAACTGTTTTTT. The full variable domain, its missing parts supplied by reference TRBV28 and TRBJ1-4, is DVKVTQSSRYLVKRTGEKVFLECVQDMDHENMFWYRQDPGLGLRLIYFSYDVKMKEKGDIPEGYSVSREKKERFSLILESASTNQTSMYLCASSLFLATNEKLFFGSGTQLSVL.

The chain carries TRBV29-1 and TRBJ2-1; TRBD2 matches 8 bases. The CDR3 extends over 19 amino acids. Germline-derived CDR1 and CDR2 are SQVTM and ANQGSEA. The junction had 18 bases not matched to a gene; V was cut back by 2 bases and J by 3 bases. For the CDR3, the DNA is TGCAGCGTTGAAAGGCCCCAGGGAGGCAGCGGGAGACGCTACAATGAGCAGTTCTTC. As protein: CSVERPQGGSGRRYNEQFF.

About this clone itself: One end of the junction does not line up with germline, which may come from a read error. The CDR3 DNA reads as TGTGCTAGCAGCTTAGAGCTCGCGGGAGGGCGGTCCGTGCAGTATTTT. Its protein product is CASSLELAGGRSVQYF. J is TRBJ2-3 and V is TRBV7-7; 9 bases map to TRBD2. Germline V gives CDR1 SSHAT, CDR2 FNYEAQ (reference sequence). The CDR3 extends over 16 amino acids.

The chain has TRBV4-1 and TRBJ2-2; D possibly corresponds to TRBD1 (5 bases). CDR1 is MGHRA and CDR2 is YSYEKL in the germline V gene. This CDR3 is built from 13 residues. The V and J ends lost 1 base and 5 bases respectively, with 5 bases between them. DNA of the CDR3: TGCGCCAGCAGCCAAGGACAGACCGGGGAGCTGTTTTTT. Translation: CASSQGQTGELFF.